This T cell receptor beta chain was found in a study of CD8+CD57+ T cells in acquired aplastic anemia. Study overall: Yields of DNA that came from sorted CD4+ and CD8+ cells averaged roughly 3.2 ug. Study findings and constraints: CD8+ Simpson's diversity in patients was not significantly different from that in controls. Around 29 CD8+ CDR3 sequences were shared between patients and controls.

Genomic DNA, serving as template, underwent TCR beta VDJ and CDR3 profiling. TCRdb re-called the reads through MiXCR, storing one row per CDR3 protein. The sample lists some 150,000 distinct CDR3 sequences, approximately 52% occurring once. Germline CDR1 is SGDLS and CDR2 is YYNGEE. Trimming at V came to 0 bases and at J to 5 bases, leaving 7 bases not matched to a gene. This CDR3 is built from 15 residues. Those patients picked for sequencing had displayed CD8+CD57+ cell expansion on flow cytometry. A severe acquired aplastic anemia diagnosis applied to all patients. Concerning this clonotype: The antigen is not known.

The sequenced sample consisted of sorted CD4+, CD8+, or CD8+CD57+ T cells (not recorded which) from PBMCs. This rearrangement joins TRBV9 to TRBJ2-5; 7 positions agree with TRBD1. The TCR sequence derives from a human donor with aplastic anemia. The CDR3 nucleotides are TGTGCCAGCAGCGTAGCTACAGGGGTAAGGGAGACCCAGTACTTC. Residues: CASSVATGVRETQYF.